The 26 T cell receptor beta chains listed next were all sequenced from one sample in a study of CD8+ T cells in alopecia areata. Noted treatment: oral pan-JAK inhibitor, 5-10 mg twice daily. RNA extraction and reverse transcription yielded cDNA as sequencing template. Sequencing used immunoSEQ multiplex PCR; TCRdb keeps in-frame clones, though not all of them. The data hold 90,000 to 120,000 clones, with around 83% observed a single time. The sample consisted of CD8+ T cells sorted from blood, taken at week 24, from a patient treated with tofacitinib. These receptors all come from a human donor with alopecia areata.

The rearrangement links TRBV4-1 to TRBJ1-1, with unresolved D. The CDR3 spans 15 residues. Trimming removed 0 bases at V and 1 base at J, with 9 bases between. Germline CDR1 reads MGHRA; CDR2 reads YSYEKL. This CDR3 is CASSQDGEGNTEAFF. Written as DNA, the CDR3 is TGCGCCAGCAGCCAAGATGGGGAGGGGAACACTGAAGCTTTCTTT.

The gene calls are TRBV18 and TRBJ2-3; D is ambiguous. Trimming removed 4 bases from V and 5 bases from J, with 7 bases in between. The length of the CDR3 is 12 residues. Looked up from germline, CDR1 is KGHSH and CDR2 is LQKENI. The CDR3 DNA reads TGTGCCAGCTCACTCAAGAGAGATACGCAGTATTTT. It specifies CASSLKRDTQYF.

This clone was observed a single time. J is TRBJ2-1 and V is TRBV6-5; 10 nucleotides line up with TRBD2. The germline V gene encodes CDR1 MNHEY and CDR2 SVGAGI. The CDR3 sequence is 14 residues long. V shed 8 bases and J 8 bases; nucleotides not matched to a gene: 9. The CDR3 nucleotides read TGTGCCAGCTCAGGGAGCGGGGGGGGCTATGAGCAGTTCTTC. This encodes CASSGSGGGYEQFF.

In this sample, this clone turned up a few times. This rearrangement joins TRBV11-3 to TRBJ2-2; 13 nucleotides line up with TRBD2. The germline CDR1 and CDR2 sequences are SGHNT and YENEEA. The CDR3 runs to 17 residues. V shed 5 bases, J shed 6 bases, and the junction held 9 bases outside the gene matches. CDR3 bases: TGTGCCAGCAGCGCCCGGACTAGCGGGGGAAGGGCCGGGGAGCTGTTTTTT. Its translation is CASSARTSGGRAGELFF.

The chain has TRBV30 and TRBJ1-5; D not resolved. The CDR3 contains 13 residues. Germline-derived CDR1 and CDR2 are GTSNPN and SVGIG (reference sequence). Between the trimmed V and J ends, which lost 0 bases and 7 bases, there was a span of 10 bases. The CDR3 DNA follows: TGTGCCTGGAGTGTATTGGGGAACCAGCCCCAGCATTTT. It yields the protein CAWSVLGNQPQHF.

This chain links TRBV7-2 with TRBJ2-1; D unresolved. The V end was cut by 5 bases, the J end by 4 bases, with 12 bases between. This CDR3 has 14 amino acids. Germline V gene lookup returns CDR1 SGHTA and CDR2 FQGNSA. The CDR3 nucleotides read TGTGCCAGCAGCCCCCTTGCCCTATACAATGAGCAGTTCTTC. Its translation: CASSPLALYNEQFF.

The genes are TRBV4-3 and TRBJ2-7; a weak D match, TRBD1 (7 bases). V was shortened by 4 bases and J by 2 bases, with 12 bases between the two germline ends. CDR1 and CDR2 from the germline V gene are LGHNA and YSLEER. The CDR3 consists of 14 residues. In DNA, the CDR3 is TGCGCCAGCAGCCCAGGGGGGACAACCTACGAGCAGTACTTC. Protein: CASSPGGTTYEQYF.

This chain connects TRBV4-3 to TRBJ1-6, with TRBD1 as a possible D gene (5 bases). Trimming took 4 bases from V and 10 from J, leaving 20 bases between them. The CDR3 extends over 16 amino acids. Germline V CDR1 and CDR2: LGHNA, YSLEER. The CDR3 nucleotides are TGCGCCAGCAGCCCACGCGGGACGGAGGAGGGGTCACCCCTCCACTTT. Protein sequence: CASSPRGTEEGSPLHF.

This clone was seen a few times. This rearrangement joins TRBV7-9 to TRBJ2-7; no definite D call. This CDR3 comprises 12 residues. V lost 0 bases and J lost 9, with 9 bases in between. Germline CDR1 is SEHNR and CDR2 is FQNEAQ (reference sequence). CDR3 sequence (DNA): TGTGCCAGCAGCTTAGCGGGGTCCGGGCAGTACTTC. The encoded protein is CASSLAGSGQYF.

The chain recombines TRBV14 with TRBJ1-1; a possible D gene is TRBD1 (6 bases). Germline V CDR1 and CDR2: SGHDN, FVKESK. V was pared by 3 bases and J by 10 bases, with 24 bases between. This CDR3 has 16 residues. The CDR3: CASSHLGGGYLYGAFF. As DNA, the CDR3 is TGTGCCAGCAGCCACCTGGGAGGGGGTTATTTGTATGGAGCTTTCTTT.

The chain's CDR3 is CASSQDTRGGLPSASGTDTQYF. DNA of the CDR3: TGCGCCAGCAGCCAAGATACTAGGGGGGGCTTACCTTCGGCTAGCGGCACAGATACGCAGTATTTT. The chain links TRBV4-3 to TRBJ2-3; the D gene is possibly TRBD2 (7 bases). V was clipped by 0 bases and J by 1 base, with 29 bases between them. There are 22 residues in the CDR3. In germline, CDR1 is LGHNA, CDR2 YSLEER.

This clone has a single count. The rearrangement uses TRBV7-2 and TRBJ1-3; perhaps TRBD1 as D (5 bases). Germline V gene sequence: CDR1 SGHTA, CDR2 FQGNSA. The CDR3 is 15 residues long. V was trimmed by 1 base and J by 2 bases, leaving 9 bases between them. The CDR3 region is CASSLGQGAGNTIYF. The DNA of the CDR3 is TGTGCCAGCAGCTTAGGTCAGGGTGCTGGAAACACCATATATTTT. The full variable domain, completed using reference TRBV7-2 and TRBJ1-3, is GAGVSQSPSNKVTEKGKDVELRCDPISGHTALYWYRQSLGQGLEFLIYFQGNSAPDKSGLPSDRFSAERTGGSVSTLTIQRTQQEDSAVYLCASSLGQGAGNTIYFGEGSWLTVV.

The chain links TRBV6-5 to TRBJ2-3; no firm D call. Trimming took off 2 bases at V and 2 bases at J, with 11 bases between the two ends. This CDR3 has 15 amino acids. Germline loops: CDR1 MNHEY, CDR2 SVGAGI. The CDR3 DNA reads TGTGCCAGCAGTTACAACCCGCGAGCCACAGATACGCAGTATTTT. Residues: CASSYNPRATDTQYF.

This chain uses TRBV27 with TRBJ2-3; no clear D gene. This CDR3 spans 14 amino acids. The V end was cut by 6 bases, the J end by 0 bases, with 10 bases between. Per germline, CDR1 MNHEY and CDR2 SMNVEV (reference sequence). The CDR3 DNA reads TGTGCCAGCAGCTCTCTCCCTAGCACAGATACGCAGTATTTT. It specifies CASSSLPSTDTQYF.

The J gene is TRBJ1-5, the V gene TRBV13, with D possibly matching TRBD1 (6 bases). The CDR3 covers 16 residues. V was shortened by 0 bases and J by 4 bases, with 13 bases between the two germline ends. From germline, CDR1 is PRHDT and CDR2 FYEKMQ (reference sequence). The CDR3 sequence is CASSLGGRGVNQPQHF. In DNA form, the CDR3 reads TGTGCCAGCAGCTTAGGAGGCAGGGGAGTAAATCAGCCCCAGCATTTT.

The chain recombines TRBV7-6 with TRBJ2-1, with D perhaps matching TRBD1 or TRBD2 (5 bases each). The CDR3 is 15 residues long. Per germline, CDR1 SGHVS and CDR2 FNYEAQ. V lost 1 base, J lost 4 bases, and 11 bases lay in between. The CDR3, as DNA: TGTGCCAGCAGCTTAGGGGACCGATTATACAATGAGCAGTTCTTC. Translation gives CASSLGDRLYNEQFF.

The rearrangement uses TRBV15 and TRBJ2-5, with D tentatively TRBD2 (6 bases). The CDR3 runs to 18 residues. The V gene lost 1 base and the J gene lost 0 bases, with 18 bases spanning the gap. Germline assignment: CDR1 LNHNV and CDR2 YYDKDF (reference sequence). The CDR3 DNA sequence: TGTGCCACCAGCAGAGTATTAGGGGACTTAACCTACCAAGAGACCCAGTACTTC. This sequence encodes CATSRVLGDLTYQETQYF. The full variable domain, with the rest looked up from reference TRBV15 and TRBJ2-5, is DAMVIQNPRYQVTQFGKPVTLSCSQTLNHNVMYWYQQKSSQAPKLLFHYYDKDFNNEADTPDNFQSRRPNTSFCFLDIRSPGLGDTAMYLCATSRVLGDLTYQETQYFGPGTRLLVL.

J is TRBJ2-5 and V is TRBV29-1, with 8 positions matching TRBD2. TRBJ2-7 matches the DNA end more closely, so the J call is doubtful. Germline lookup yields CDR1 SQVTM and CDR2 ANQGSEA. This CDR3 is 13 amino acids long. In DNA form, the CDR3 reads TGCAGCGTAGTAGCGGGGAGGTCCTACGAGCAGTACTTC. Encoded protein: CSVVAGRSYEQYF.

CDR3 coding DNA: TGTGCCAGTAGTGCTAGCGGGGGGGCCTTCAATGAGCAGTTCTTC. It is translated as CASSASGGAFNEQFF. The rearrangement links TRBV19 to TRBJ2-1; 12 bases match TRBD2. This CDR3 is built from 15 residues. Germline-derived CDR1 and CDR2 are LNHDA and SQIVND (reference sequence). V shed 5 bases, J shed 6 bases, and the junction held 5 bases outside the gene matches.

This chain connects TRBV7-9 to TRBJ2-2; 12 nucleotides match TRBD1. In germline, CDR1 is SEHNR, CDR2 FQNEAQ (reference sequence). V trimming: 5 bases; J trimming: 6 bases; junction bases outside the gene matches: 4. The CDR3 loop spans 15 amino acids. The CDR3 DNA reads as TGTGCCAGCAGCCCTGGGACAGGGGGCCCCGGGGAGCTGTTTTTT. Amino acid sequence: CASSPGTGGPGELFF.

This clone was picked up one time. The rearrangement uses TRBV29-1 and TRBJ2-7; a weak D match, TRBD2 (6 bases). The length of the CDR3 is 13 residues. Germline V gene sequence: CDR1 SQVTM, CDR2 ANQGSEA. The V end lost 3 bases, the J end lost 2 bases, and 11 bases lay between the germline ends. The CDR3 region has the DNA TGCAGCGTTGAGGCGGGGACTCCCTACGAGCAGTACTTC. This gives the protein CSVEAGTPYEQYF.

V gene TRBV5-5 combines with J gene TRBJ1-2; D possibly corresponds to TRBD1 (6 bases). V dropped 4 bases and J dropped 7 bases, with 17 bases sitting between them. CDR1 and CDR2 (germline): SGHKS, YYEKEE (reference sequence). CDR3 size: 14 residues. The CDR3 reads CASSVTQGLFGYTF. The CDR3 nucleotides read TGTGCCAGCAGCGTAACACAGGGTCTTTTTGGCTACACCTTC.

This CDR3 reads CASSAAGTINEQFF. For the CDR3, the DNA is TGTGCCAGCAGCGCCGCCGGGACAATAAATGAGCAGTTCTTC. The J gene is TRBJ2-1, the V gene TRBV11-2, with D possibly matching TRBD1 (6 bases). V was cut by 5 bases and J by 7 bases, with 15 bases left in between. Germline CDR1 SGHAT, CDR2 FQNNGV. The CDR3 has 14 amino acids.

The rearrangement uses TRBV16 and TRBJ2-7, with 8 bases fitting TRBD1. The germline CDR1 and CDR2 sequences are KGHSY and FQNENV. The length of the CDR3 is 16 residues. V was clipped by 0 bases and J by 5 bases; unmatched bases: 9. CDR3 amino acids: CASSQSITGGIDEQYF. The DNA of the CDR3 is TGTGCCAGCAGCCAATCGATCACAGGGGGTATCGACGAGCAGTACTTC.

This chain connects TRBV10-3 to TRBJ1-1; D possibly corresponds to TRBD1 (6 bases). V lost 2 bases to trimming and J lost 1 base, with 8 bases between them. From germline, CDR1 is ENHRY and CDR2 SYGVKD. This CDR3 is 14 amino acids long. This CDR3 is CAISELGGNTEAFF. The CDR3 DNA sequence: TGTGCCATCAGTGAGCTAGGGGGGAACACTGAAGCTTTCTTT.

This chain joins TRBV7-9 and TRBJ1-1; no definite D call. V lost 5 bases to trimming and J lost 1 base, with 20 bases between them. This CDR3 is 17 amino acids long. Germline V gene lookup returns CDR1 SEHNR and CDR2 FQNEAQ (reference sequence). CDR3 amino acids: CASSLPTAGVKNTEAFF. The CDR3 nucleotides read TGTGCCAGCAGCCTACCAACGGCGGGAGTAAAGAACACTGAAGCTTTCTTT. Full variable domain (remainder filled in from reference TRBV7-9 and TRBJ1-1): DTGVSQNPRHKITKRGQNVTFRCDPISEHNRLYWYRQTLGQGPEFLTYFQNEAQLEKSRLLSDRFSAERPKGSFSTLEIQRTEQGDSAMYLCASSLPTAGVKNTEAFFGQGTRLTVV.